Below, 14 T cell receptor beta chains from the same sample are listed, as sequenced in a study of cytomegalovirus exposure and HLA in healthy donors. Vbeta (60) and Jbeta (13) primers were used in the PCR. Libraries were prepared by immunoSEQ multiplex PCR; TCRdb keeps only in-frame clonotypes and omits some of them. This table has about 170,000 clones, around four fifths appearing once. Sequenced material: PBMCs. The receptors stem from a woman between 45 and 65 years old in good health and CMV-seropositive.

The CDR3 loop reads CASSSAYEQYF. The CDR3 coding sequence is TGTGCCAGCAGCTCCGCGTACGAGCAGTACTTC. The chain joins TRBV7-9 to TRBJ2-7; D uncertain. In germline, CDR1 is SEHNR, CDR2 FQNEAQ (reference sequence). The CDR3 is 11 amino acids. Deletions cut 4 bases from V and 4 bases from J, with 5 bases between.

CDR3 sequence: CASSLAPGYGYTF. For the CDR3, the DNA is TGTGCCAGCAGCTTGGCCCCGGGCTATGGCTACACCTTC. The chain employs TRBV5-5 and TRBJ1-2; no reliable D call. Trimming removed 0 bases at V and 4 bases at J, with 7 bases between. The CDR3 covers 13 residues. Germline V gene sequence: CDR1 SGHKS, CDR2 YYEKEE (reference sequence). The full variable domain, with the rest looked up from reference TRBV5-5 and TRBJ1-2, is DAGVTQSPTHLIKTRGQQVTLRCSPISGHKSVSWYQQVLGQGPQFIFQYYEKEERGRGNFPDRFSARQFPNYSSELNVNALLLGDSALYLCASSLAPGYGYTFGSGTRLTVV.

This chain joins TRBV4-2 and TRBJ1-1; weak D call: TRBD1 (6 bases). Deletions cut 5 bases from V and 1 base from J, with 14 bases between. CDR1 is LGHNA, CDR2 YNFKEQ, per germline. The CDR3 has 15 residues. CDR3 in DNA: TGTGCCAGCAGCTCCCAACCCAGGGGGAACACTGAAGCTTTCTTT. It specifies CASSSQPRGNTEAFF.

The chain is built from TRBV7-2 and TRBJ1-2; D might be TRBD1 (5 bases). Between the trimmed V and J ends, which lost 6 bases and 2 bases, there was a span of 10 bases. This CDR3 has 13 residues. Germline loops: CDR1 SGHTA, CDR2 FQGNSA. CDR3 loop: CASREGLNYGYTF. The CDR3 nucleotides read TGTGCCAGCAGGGAGGGGCTAAACTATGGCTACACCTTC.

This rearrangement joins TRBV9 to TRBJ2-1; 7 nucleotides match TRBD1. Germline V gene data show CDR1 as SGDLS and CDR2 as YYNGEE. The ends lost 3 bases at V and 2 bases at J; junction bases unmatched: 5. The CDR3 has 15 amino acids. This CDR3 reads CASSARQGTYNEQFF. CDR3 nucleotide sequence: TGTGCCAGCAGCGCGAGACAGGGTACCTACAATGAGCAGTTCTTC.

This clone appeared a few times. The junction does not match germline at one end; this may be a read error. This rearrangement joins TRBV9 to TRBJ2-7; TRBD2 matches at 9 bases. Germline V gene data show CDR1 as SGDLS and CDR2 as YYNGEE. The CDR3 sequence is 13 residues long. The CDR3 nucleotides read TGTGCCAGCAGCGTAGGCCTAGCGGGAAGTAAGGACTTC. This gives the protein CASSVGLAGSKDF. The full variable domain, with the rest looked up from reference TRBV9 and TRBJ2-7, is DSGVTQTPKHLITATGQRVTLRCSPRSGDLSVYWYQQSLDQGLQFLIQYYNGEERAKGNILERFSAQQFPDLHSELNLSSLELGDSALYFCASSVGLAGSKDFGPGTRLTVT.

This clone was counted a single time. This sequence joins TRBV28 and TRBJ2-7; TRBD2 matches 8 bases. CDR1 is MDHEN and CDR2 is SYDVKM in the germline V gene. This CDR3 is 15 amino acids long. V shed 4 bases, J shed 0 bases, and the junction held 5 bases outside the gene matches. As DNA, the CDR3 is TGTGCCAGCAGTTCTGGCGGGAGGAGCTCCTACGAGCAGTACTTC. Its protein is CASSSGGRSSYEQYF.

This clone was seen only a few times. The rearrangement uses TRBV7-9 and TRBJ2-3; maybe TRBD1 (5 bases). V dropped 3 bases and J dropped 4 bases, with 11 bases sitting between them. CDR1 is SEHNR and CDR2 is FQNEAQ in the germline V gene (reference sequence). CDR3 length: 14 residues. DNA of the CDR3: TGTGCCAGCAGCTTCCATCAGGGTGCAGATACGCAGTATTTT. It translates to CASSFHQGADTQYF.

J is TRBJ1-2 and V is TRBV6-4; D unresolved. This CDR3 has 13 amino acids. Germline V gene lookup returns CDR1 MRHNA and CDR2 SNTAGT. V gave up 3 bases and J gave up 6 bases, with 11 bases separating them. The CDR3 sequence is CASSEAVGNGYTF. CDR3 sequence (DNA): TGTGCCAGCAGTGAGGCAGTCGGGAATGGCTACACCTTC.

CDR3 sequence: CAWSVSKETQYF. CDR3 DNA: TGTGCCTGGAGTGTATCAAAAGAGACCCAGTACTTC. The J gene is TRBJ2-5, the V gene TRBV30; no definite D call. V lost 0 bases, J lost 3 bases, and 5 bases lay in between. Germline CDR1 reads GTSNPN; CDR2 reads SVGIG (reference sequence). The CDR3 spans 12 residues.

This chain links TRBV19 with TRBJ2-2; weak D call: TRBD2 (6 bases). The germline V gene encodes CDR1 LNHDA and CDR2 SQIVND (reference sequence). The CDR3 contains 14 residues. Trimming stripped 6 bases from V and 7 bases from J, with 15 bases between. The DNA of the CDR3 is TGTGCCAGTAGACTAGCTGGGGTCGGCGGGGAGCTGTTTTTT. Translation gives CASRLAGVGGELFF.

This chain uses TRBV5-6 with TRBJ2-1; TRBD2 might be the D (6 bases). Germline loops: CDR1 SGHDT, CDR2 YYEEEE. V was cut by 4 bases and J by 3 bases, with 20 bases left in between. CDR3 length equals 17 residues. The chain's CDR3 is CASSLYNAGTLYNEQFF. DNA for the CDR3: TGTGCCAGCAGCCTCTACAACGCCGGGACTCTCTACAATGAGCAGTTCTTC.

This chain links TRBV2 with TRBJ1-4, with D perhaps matching TRBD1 (5 bases). The CDR3 consists of 15 residues. Per the germline V gene, CDR1 is SNHLY and CDR2 is FYNNEI. V gave up 7 bases and J gave up 0 bases, with 12 bases separating them. CDR3 sequence: CASTVQGATNEKLFF. CDR3 nucleotides: TGTGCCAGCACGGTGCAGGGCGCAACTAATGAAAAACTGTTTTTT. Looking up the rest from reference TRBV2 and TRBJ1-4 gives the full variable domain: EPEVTQTPSHQVTQMGQEVILRCVPISNHLYFYWYRQILGQKVEFLVSFYNNEISEKSEIFDDQFSVERPDGSNFTLKIRSTKLEDSAMYFCASTVQGATNEKLFFGSGTQLSVL.

The J gene is TRBJ1-1, the V gene TRBV9; D is perhaps TRBD1 (6 bases). The CDR3 has 13 amino acids. Trimming took off 4 bases at V and 2 bases at J, with 9 bases between the two ends. CDR1 is SGDLS and CDR2 is YYNGEE in the germline V gene. The DNA of the CDR3 is TGTGCCAGCAGCTCAGGGGATAACACTGAAGCTTTCTTT. Its translation: CASSSGDNTEAFF.